This T cell receptor (beta chain) was documented in a study of CD8+CD57+ T cells in acquired aplastic anemia. On the study more broadly: An average of roughly 3 ug of DNA was obtained from sorted CD4+ and CD8+ cells. Whole-study results and caveats: Over 25 CD8+ CDR3 sequences occurred in both the patients and the controls. Patient and control CD8+ Simpson's diversity was not significantly different.

Note on this clonotype: Its specificity is not known. One junction end does not reproduce the germline sequence, and a read error may be involved.

The CDR3 has 13 amino acids. Germline V gene sequence: CDR1 SGHTA, CDR2 FQGTGA. The use of genomic DNA as template underpinned the TCR beta VDJ and CDR3 profiling. TCRdb itself ran the reads through MiXCR, one entry per CDR3 protein. This table holds roughly 250,000 distinct CDR3 sequences, 82% found once. Patients sequenced had flow cytometry evidence of CD8+CD57+ cell expansion. The clonotype comes from a human donor with aplastic anemia. Sequencing input: sorted CD4+, CD8+, or CD8+CD57+ T cells (not recorded which) from PBMCs. V is TRBV7-3 and J is TRBJ2-3; TRBD1 or TRBD2 may be the D gene (6 bases each). Here the CDR3 DNA reads TGTGCCAGCGGGGACGGGGGCACAGCTATGGAGCACTTT. Translating gives CASGDGGTAMEHF.